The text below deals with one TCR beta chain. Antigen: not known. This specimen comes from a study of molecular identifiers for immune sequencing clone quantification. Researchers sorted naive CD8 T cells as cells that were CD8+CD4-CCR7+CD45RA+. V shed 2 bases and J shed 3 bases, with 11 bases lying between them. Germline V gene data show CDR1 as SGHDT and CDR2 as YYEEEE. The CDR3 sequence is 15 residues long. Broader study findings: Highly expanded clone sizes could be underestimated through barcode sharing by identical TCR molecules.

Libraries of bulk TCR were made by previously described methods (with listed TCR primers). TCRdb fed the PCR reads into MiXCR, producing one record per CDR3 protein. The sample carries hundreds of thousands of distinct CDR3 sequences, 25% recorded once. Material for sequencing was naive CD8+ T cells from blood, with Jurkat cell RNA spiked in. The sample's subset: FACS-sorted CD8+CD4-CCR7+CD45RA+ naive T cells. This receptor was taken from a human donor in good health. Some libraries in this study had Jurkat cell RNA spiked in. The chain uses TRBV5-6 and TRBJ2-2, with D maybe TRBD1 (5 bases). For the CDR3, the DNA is TGTGCCAGCAGCTTTTTGGACAACTACACCGGGGAGCTGTTTTTT. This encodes CASSFLDNYTGELFF.